The 30 T cell receptor beta chains presented below share a single source sample, sequenced in a study of spatial heterogeneity in lung cancer. Time point defined: blood at routine non-recurrence follow-up after resection. TCRdb re-derived calls from the 5' RACE reads in MiXCR, one entry per CDR3 protein. The repertoire holds tens of thousands of distinct CDR3 sequences, with roughly 21% as singletons. This specimen consisted of PBMCs, obtained at follow-up. Receptor source: a male donor with early-stage non-small cell lung cancer.

This clonotype was seen a handful of times. This rearrangement joins TRBV4-1 to TRBJ2-5; possibly TRBD1 for D (7 bases). CDR3 size: 15 residues. V lost 5 bases, J lost 4 bases, and 17 bases lay in between. CDR1 MGHRA and CDR2 YSYEKL come from the germline V gene. CDR3 region: CASSSGGPGGETQYF. The CDR3 coding sequence is TGCGCCAGCAGCTCAGGGGGGCCCGGGGGAGAGACCCAGTACTTC.

This clonotype was recorded a few times. V usage is TRBV20-1 and J usage is TRBJ2-5; 9 bases are a match to TRBD1. The CDR3 contains 12 residues. Germline loops: CDR1 DFQATT, CDR2 SNEGSKA (reference sequence). V was clipped by 7 bases and J by 5 bases; unmatched bases: 5. CDR3 coding DNA: TGCAGTGGGGGACAGGGTGGGGAGACCCAGTACTTC. It is translated as CSGGQGGETQYF.

The chain has TRBV27 and TRBJ2-7, with 10 nucleotides matching TRBD1. The V and J ends lost 5 bases and 2 bases, in that order; junction bases with no gene match: 6. This CDR3 comprises 15 residues. Germline V CDR1 and CDR2: MNHEY, SMNVEV (reference sequence). The CDR3 DNA follows: TGTGCCAGCAGTCCCATCGGGACAGGGGCCTACGAGCAGTACTTC. Encoded protein: CASSPIGTGAYEQYF.

This clonotype was seen repeatedly, ten times or more. V gene TRBV7-9 combines with J gene TRBJ1-1; D might be TRBD1 (6 bases). Trimming pared 1 base from V and 1 base from J, leaving 16 bases between. The CDR3 is made up of 17 amino acids. CDR1 and CDR2 (germline): SEHNR, FQNEAQ (reference sequence). This CDR3 is CASSLVSGGPGNTEAFF. The CDR3 region has the DNA TGTGCCAGCAGCTTAGTGAGCGGGGGCCCTGGGAACACTGAAGCTTTCTTT.

By its share, this clonotype is medium-sized. This chain uses TRBV25-1 with TRBJ2-3; D gene unclear. V was trimmed by 10 bases and J by 1 base, leaving 9 bases between them. The germline CDR1 and CDR2 sequences are MGHDK and SYGVNS. The CDR3 has 12 amino acids. CDR3 sequence (DNA): TGTGCCACCTCCGGCGGCACAGATACGCAGTATTTT. Translation: CATSGGTDTQYF.

The V gene is TRBV4-1, the J gene TRBJ2-3; TRBD2 agrees at 7 bases. The V and J ends lost 3 bases and 4 bases, in that order; junction bases with no gene match: 13. The CDR3 covers 17 residues. Per the germline V gene, CDR1 is MGHRA and CDR2 is YSYEKL. The CDR3 DNA sequence: TGCGCCAGCAGCCACCGGATCGGCGGGAGCGGTGCAGATACGCAGTATTTT. It is translated as CASSHRIGGSGADTQYF.

This chain joins TRBV6-6 and TRBJ1-1; tentatively, D is TRBD1 (5 bases). The CDR3 sequence is 15 residues long. V was trimmed by 5 bases and J by 4 bases, leaving 17 bases between them. Per germline, CDR1 MNHNY and CDR2 SVGAGI (reference sequence). CDR3 nucleotides: TGTGCCAGCAGTATGGGAGTTCGGGGGACCACTGAAGCTTTCTTT. Protein product: CASSMGVRGTTEAFF.

The V gene is TRBV7-8, the J gene TRBJ1-5, with 7 nucleotides matching TRBD1. The CDR3 covers 13 residues. Germline lookup yields CDR1 SGHVS and CDR2 FQNEAQ. With V trimmed by 5 bases and J by 6 bases, 4 bases remained unmatched. The CDR3 region has the DNA TGTGCCAGCAGCCCCGGACAGGTTCAGCCCCAGCATTTT. Translation gives CASSPGQVQPQHF. The full variable domain, rest sourced from reference TRBV7-8 and TRBJ1-5, is GAGVSQSPRYKVAKRGQDVALRCDPISGHVSLFWYQQALGQGPEFLTYFQNEAQLDKSGLPSDRFFAERPEGSVSTLKIQRTQQEDSAVYLCASSPGQVQPQHFGDGTRLSIL.

This clonotype was seen only a few times. This chain uses TRBV7-9 with TRBJ2-7; TRBD1 aligns across 7 bases. Germline assignment: CDR1 SEHNR and CDR2 FQNEAQ (reference sequence). The length of the CDR3 is 15 residues. V shed 1 base and J 2 bases; nucleotides not matched to a gene: 5. This CDR3 is CASSLGTGRAYEQYF. Written as DNA, the CDR3 is TGTGCCAGCAGCTTAGGGACAGGTCGTGCCTACGAGCAGTACTTC. Full variable domain (missing parts from reference TRBV7-9 and TRBJ2-7): DTGVSQNPRHKITKRGQNVTFRCDPISEHNRLYWYRQTLGQGPEFLTYFQNEAQLEKSRLLSDRFSAERPKGSFSTLEIQRTEQGDSAMYLCASSLGTGRAYEQYFGPGTRLTVT.

This clonotype was seen many times. The genes are TRBV19 and TRBJ2-7; 8 nucleotides line up with TRBD1. Per the germline V gene, CDR1 is LNHDA and CDR2 is SQIVND (reference sequence). V was clipped by 6 bases and J by 5 bases; unmatched bases: 6. The CDR3 is 13 residues long. CDR3 loop: CASSDRGIDEQYF. The CDR3 DNA is TGTGCCAGTAGCGACAGGGGTATCGACGAGCAGTACTTC.

The CDR3 region is CASSAQRADEQFF. CDR3 sequence (DNA): TGTGCCAGCAGCGCACAACGGGCGGATGAGCAGTTCTTC. The chain recombines TRBV7-2 with TRBJ2-1; D gene uncertain. Germline CDR1 SGHTA, CDR2 FQGNSA. The CDR3 totals 13 residues. V lost 5 bases to trimming and J lost 8 bases, with 13 bases between them.

This clonotype was detected a few times. The chain has TRBV20-1 and TRBJ1-3, with TRBD1 identical over 8 bases. The CDR3 consists of 14 residues. The V segment lost 6 bases and the J segment 4 bases; nucleotides outside the gene matches: 8. Per germline, CDR1 DFQATT and CDR2 SNEGSKA (reference sequence). The CDR3 reads CSATDRGKGNTIYF. In nucleotides, the CDR3 is TGCAGTGCAACAGACAGGGGAAAAGGAAACACCATATATTTT.

This clonotype was recorded a few times. The chain combines TRBV7-9 with TRBJ1-1, with D possibly being TRBD1 (6 bases). CDR1 and CDR2 (germline): SEHNR, FQNEAQ (reference sequence). Trimming removed 4 bases at V and 8 bases at J, with 14 bases between. The CDR3 runs to 13 residues. CDR3 sequence: CASSWNTGSEAFF. CDR3 nucleotide sequence: TGTGCCAGCAGCTGGAATACAGGGTCGGAAGCTTTCTTT.

This clonotype was seen only a few times. The chain recombines TRBV4-1 with TRBJ1-2; unclear D gene. With 4 bases removed from V and 8 bases from J, the gap between germline ends came to 11 bases. Germline assignment: CDR1 MGHRA and CDR2 YSYEKL. This CDR3 has 12 residues. The CDR3, as DNA: TGCGCCAGCAGCCGCGACTTGGGAGGCTACACCTTC. Amino acids: CASSRDLGGYTF.

At least ten counts were recorded for this clonotype. This chain uses TRBV4-1 with TRBJ1-5; no definite D call. The V gene's germline CDR1 is MGHRA and CDR2 YSYEKL. Trimming shortened V by 0 bases and J by 4 bases, and 13 bases separated the two germline ends. This CDR3 is built from 16 residues. The CDR3 DNA reads as TGCGCCAGCAGCCAAGACCGGGCAGGTGAGAATCAGCCCCAGCATTTT. This encodes CASSQDRAGENQPQHF.

Note on this clonotype: The limits of the CDR3 on the DNA are not certain, so only TCRdb's listed CDR3 is given. The chain couples TRBV6-5 to TRBJ2-4. Inclusive of both ends, the CDR3 amounts to 12 amino acids. Germline values: CDR1 MNHEY, CDR2 SVGAGI. The CDR3 protein is CASSSSVDIQYF.

This clonotype was recorded a few times. The chain joins TRBV6-2 or TRBV6-3 to TRBJ2-4; D is perhaps TRBD2 (5 bases). V lost 2 bases to trimming and J lost 0 bases, with 14 bases between them. CDR3 length: 17 amino acids. The germline V gene has CDR1 MNHEY and CDR2 SVGEGT. The CDR3 sequence is CASSYEFSAGAKNIQYF. The CDR3 DNA is TGTGCCAGCAGTTACGAATTCTCCGCGGGAGCCAAAAACATTCAGTACTTC.

This chain uses TRBV20-1 with TRBJ1-1; D is undetermined. The CDR3 is made up of 12 amino acids. Germline-derived CDR1 and CDR2 are DFQATT and SNEGSKA (reference sequence). Trimming shortened V by 4 bases and J by 1 base, and 7 bases separated the two germline ends. CDR3 residues: CSAKDPNTEAFF. The CDR3 coding sequence is TGCAGTGCTAAGGACCCGAACACTGAAGCTTTCTTT.

The rearrangement uses TRBV27 and TRBJ2-7; a possible D gene is TRBD2 (5 bases). Trimming left V 5 bases short and J 2 bases short, with 13 bases between. This CDR3 spans 14 amino acids. The germline gives CDR1 MNHEY, CDR2 SMNVEV (reference sequence). CDR3 coding DNA: TGTGCCAGCAGTCCACTAGGGCCCCCCTACGAGCAGTACTTC. This sequence encodes CASSPLGPPYEQYF.

This clonotype was seen a handful of times. The rearrangement joins TRBV18 to TRBJ1-5; no clear D gene. V was clipped by 4 bases and J by 3 bases, with 7 bases between them. This CDR3 region has 13 residues. Per the germline V gene, CDR1 is KGHSH and CDR2 is LQKENI. The CDR3 is CASSRQNNQPQHF. The CDR3 DNA reads as TGTGCCAGCTCACGCCAGAACAATCAGCCCCAGCATTTT.

The chain joins TRBV14 to TRBJ2-3, with D possibly matching TRBD1 (5 bases). This CDR3 comprises 15 residues. CDR1 and CDR2 from the germline V gene are SGHDN and FVKESK. Trimming took 1 base from V and 2 from J, leaving 10 bases between them. CDR3 region: CASSQVGAATDTQYF. DNA of the CDR3: TGTGCCAGCAGCCAAGTAGGGGCGGCCACAGATACGCAGTATTTT.

The chain carries TRBV6-5 and TRBJ1-1; D might be TRBD1 (5 bases). V gave up 5 bases and J gave up 7 bases, with 11 bases separating them. The CDR3 loop spans 12 amino acids. Germline loops: CDR1 MNHEY, CDR2 SVGAGI. The DNA of the CDR3 is TGTGCCAGCAGTCTACGGGGGAATGAAGCTTTCTTT. Translating it yields CASSLRGNEAFF.

This clonotype came up a few times. This chain joins TRBV9 and TRBJ1-1; D possibly corresponds to TRBD1 (5 bases). The V and J ends lost 3 bases and 5 bases respectively, with 11 bases between them. Germline CDR1 and CDR2: SGDLS and YYNGEE. The CDR3 is 13 residues long. The CDR3 coding sequence is TGTGCCAGCAGCGCCCTCCCAGGGACTGAAGCTTTCTTT. It specifies CASSALPGTEAFF.

The V call is TRBV20-1, the J call TRBJ1-5; the match to TRBD1 covers 7 bases. The CDR3 is 15 residues long. Trimming at V came to 6 bases and at J to 2 bases, leaving 10 bases not matched to a gene. Per germline, CDR1 DFQATT and CDR2 SNEGSKA (reference sequence). The CDR3 protein is CSAVGGQGGNQPQHF. CDR3 sequence (DNA): TGCAGTGCGGTCGGGGGTCAGGGGGGCAATCAGCCCCAGCATTTT.

This clonotype was detected ten times or more. This sequence joins TRBV5-6 and TRBJ2-7; D is undetermined. This CDR3 spans 14 amino acids. V lost 4 bases to trimming and J lost 2 bases, with 13 bases between them. Germline V CDR1 and CDR2: SGHDT, YYEEEE. CDR3: CASSRGIYAYEQYF. In DNA form, the CDR3 reads TGTGCCAGCAGCAGAGGAATTTACGCCTACGAGCAGTACTTC.

The J gene is TRBJ1-6, the V gene TRBV3-1; TRBD1 aligns across 7 bases. The V and J ends lost 3 bases and 6 bases, in that order; junction bases with no gene match: 8. The CDR3 spans 16 residues. The germline CDR1 and CDR2 sequences are LGHDT and YNNKEL (reference sequence). CDR3 protein: CASSHATGTANSPLHF. The CDR3 DNA follows: TGTGCCAGCAGCCATGCTACCGGGACAGCTAATTCACCCCTCCACTTT.

The chain recombines TRBV19 with TRBJ1-5; D possibly corresponds to TRBD1 (6 bases). Trimming left V 7 bases short and J 7 bases short, with 26 bases between. Germline V lookup: CDR1 LNHDA, CDR2 SQIVND (reference sequence). The CDR3 loop spans 17 amino acids. CDR3 protein: CASTSLRGRLHGQPQHF. The CDR3 nucleotides read TGTGCCAGTACCTCCTTGAGGGGGAGGCTTCACGGGCAGCCCCAGCATTTT.

V usage is TRBV20-1 and J usage is TRBJ2-5, with TRBD1 as a possible D gene (5 bases). The V gene's germline CDR1 is DFQATT and CDR2 SNEGSKA (reference sequence). V gave up 6 bases and J gave up 5 bases, with 22 bases separating them. The CDR3 consists of 15 residues. The CDR3 DNA follows: TGCAGTGCCCCTATTCCAGGGATGCGCGGCGAGACCCAGTACTTC. Translated, it gives CSAPIPGMRGETQYF.

The rearrangement links TRBV7-2 to TRBJ1-1; D not certain. The CDR3 is 13 residues long. Germline loops: CDR1 SGHTA, CDR2 FQGNSA. The germline V and J ends were trimmed by 5 bases and 6 bases, with 13 bases remaining between them. CDR3 amino acids: CASSPSILAEAFF. In DNA form, the CDR3 reads TGTGCCAGCAGCCCTAGTATTCTGGCTGAAGCTTTCTTT.

The rearrangement links TRBV6-5 to TRBJ1-2; D ambiguous. V was shortened by 0 bases and J by 4 bases, with 9 bases between the two germline ends. The germline CDR1 and CDR2 sequences are MNHEY and SVGAGI. The CDR3 length is 14 residues. Here the CDR3 DNA reads TGTGCCAGCAGTTACTCAGACCCGTCCTATGGCTACACCTTC. It translates to CASSYSDPSYGYTF.